This TCR beta chain was observed in a study of shared clonotypes between healthy human individuals. The germline V gene encodes CDR1 SGHKS and CDR2 YYEKEE (reference sequence). The CDR3 has 17 residues. V was pared by 0 bases and J by 4 bases, with 19 bases between. A deep-level run was used for the assay. Measured with immunoSEQ multiplex PCR; TCRdb has only the in-frame clones, and not every one. Of under 600,000 clones listed, 95% to 96% are singletons. This clone was picked up one time. V and J are TRBV5-5 and TRBJ2-5; D may correspond to TRBD1 or TRBD2 (5 bases each). This clonotype was obtained from a woman aged 30 to 39 in good health. Source material: naive CD4+ T cells sorted from blood. Specified subset: CD45RA+ positively selected. The CDR3 coding sequence is TGTGCCAGCAGCTTGGCCGTGGGACGCCATAGCTCAGAGACCCAGTACTTC. Encoded protein: CASSLAVGRHSSETQYF.